The rows below give T cell receptor beta chains drawn from one sample of a study of T cells in lung cancer brain metastases. Repertoires were generated with immunoSEQ multiplex PCR, while TCRdb's copy carries only in-frame clones and drops some. This sample has some 3,000 clones, with roughly 89% found just once. The sample comprised tumor tissue from the primary lung tumor. These receptors came from a man in his sixties with non-small cell lung cancer. Each CDR3 is given with its conserved first and last residue. Each record gives: J gene, clone size, V gene, D gene, CDR3 length, CDR3 protein, CDR3 DNA. D genes are given only for firm matches. Rows may omit the clone size; those that give it use once, few, many or a size class.

j_gene: TRBJ2-1; abundance: once; v_gene: TRBV27; d_gene: TRBD1; len: 15; CDR3aa: CASIPGGASSNEQFF; CDR3nt: TGTGCCAGCATCCCAGGGGGCGCCTCGTCAAATGAGCAGTTCTTC
j_gene: TRBJ2-7; abundance: -; v_gene: TRBV25-1; d_gene: -; len: 15; CDR3aa: CASSEPGVFAYEQYF; CDR3nt: TGTGCCAGCAGTGAACCAGGGGTGTTTGCCTACGAGCAGTACTTC
j_gene: TRBJ1-1; abundance: few; v_gene: TRBV29-1; d_gene: -; len: 13; CDR3aa: CSAAQGTNTEAFF; CDR3nt: TGCAGCGCCGCCCAGGGGACGAACACTGAAGCTTTCTTT
j_gene: TRBJ1-3; abundance: -; v_gene: TRBV9; d_gene: -; len: 15; CDR3aa: CASSVVREGDGAIYF; CDR3nt: TGTGCCAGCAGCGTAGTAAGGGAAGGGGACGGTGCCATATATTTT
j_gene: TRBJ2-7; abundance: -; v_gene: TRBV5-1; d_gene: TRBD2; len: 15; CDR3aa: CASSTGLGGHYEQYF; CDR3nt: TGCGCCAGCAGCACCGGACTAGGTGGCCATTACGAGCAGTACTTC
j_gene: TRBJ2-5; abundance: -; v_gene: TRBV5-4; d_gene: -; len: 13; CDR3aa: CASSSGPQETQYF; CDR3nt: TGTGCCAGCAGCTCCGGGCCACAAGAGACCCAGTACTTC
j_gene: TRBJ2-3; abundance: few; v_gene: TRBV9; d_gene: -; len: 13; CDR3aa: CASSVDVTDTQYF; CDR3nt: TGTGCCAGCAGCGTAGACGTTACAGATACGCAGTATTTT
j_gene: TRBJ2-1; abundance: -; v_gene: TRBV15; d_gene: -; len: 13; CDR3aa: CATSRVGYNEQFF; CDR3nt: TGTGCCACCAGCAGAGTTGGATACAATGAGCAGTTCTTC
j_gene: TRBJ1-1; abundance: -; v_gene: TRBV27; d_gene: TRBD1; len: 13; CDR3aa: CASSRTGGTEAFF; CDR3nt: TGTGCCAGCAGTCGGACAGGGGGCACTGAAGCTTTCTTT
j_gene: TRBJ1-5; abundance: -; v_gene: TRBV18; d_gene: -; len: 16; CDR3aa: CASSPLGGWGNQPQHF; CDR3nt: TGTGCCAGCTCACCACTCGGGGGCTGGGGCAATCAGCCCCAGCATTTT
j_gene: TRBJ1-1; abundance: -; v_gene: TRBV7-2; d_gene: -; len: 13; CDR3aa: CASSLPGNTEAFF; CDR3nt: TGTGCCAGCAGCTTACCGGGAAACACTGAAGCTTTCTTT
j_gene: TRBJ1-3; abundance: -; v_gene: TRBV5-6; d_gene: -; len: 15; CDR3aa: CASSLRGGSGNTIYF; CDR3nt: TGTGCCAGCAGCTTGAGAGGGGGCTCTGGAAACACCATATATTTT
j_gene: TRBJ1-2; abundance: few; v_gene: TRBV7-9; d_gene: -; len: 13; CDR3aa: CASSLDGLLGYTF; CDR3nt: TGTGCCAGCAGCTTAGACGGTCTATTGGGCTACACCTTC
j_gene: TRBJ2-2; abundance: -; v_gene: TRBV28; d_gene: -; len: 15; CDR3aa: CASSLGRVDTGELFF; CDR3nt: TGTGCCAGCAGTTTGGGGCGGGTTGATACCGGGGAGCTGTTTTTT
j_gene: TRBJ1-1; abundance: -; v_gene: TRBV5-1; d_gene: -; len: 16; CDR3aa: CASSLDWGTKNTEAFF; CDR3nt: TGCGCCAGCAGCTTGGACTGGGGGACCAAAAACACTGAAGCTTTCTTT